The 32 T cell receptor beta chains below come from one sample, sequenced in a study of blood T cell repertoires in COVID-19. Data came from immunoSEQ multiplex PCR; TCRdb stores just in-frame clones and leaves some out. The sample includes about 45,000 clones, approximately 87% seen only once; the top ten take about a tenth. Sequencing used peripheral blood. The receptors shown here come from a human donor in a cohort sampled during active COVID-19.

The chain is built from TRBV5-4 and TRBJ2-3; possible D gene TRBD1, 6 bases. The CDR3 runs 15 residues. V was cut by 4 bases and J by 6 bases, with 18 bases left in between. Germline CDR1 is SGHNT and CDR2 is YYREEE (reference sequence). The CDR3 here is CASSGEGGRLDTQYF. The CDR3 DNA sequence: TGTGCCAGCAGCGGCGAAGGGGGTCGGCTTGATACGCAGTATTTT.

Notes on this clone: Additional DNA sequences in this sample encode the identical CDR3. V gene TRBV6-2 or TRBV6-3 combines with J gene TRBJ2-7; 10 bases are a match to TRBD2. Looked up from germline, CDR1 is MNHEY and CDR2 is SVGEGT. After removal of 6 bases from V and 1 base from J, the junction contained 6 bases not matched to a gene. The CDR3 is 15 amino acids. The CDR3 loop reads CASSSSGGGSYEQYF. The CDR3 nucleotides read TGTGCCAGCAGCTCCAGCGGGGGGGGGTCCTACGAGCAGTACTTC.

CDR3 residues: CASSPDRDQPQHF. The CDR3 bases are TGTGCCAGCAGCCCGGACAGGGATCAGCCCCAGCATTTT. The J gene is TRBJ1-5, the V gene TRBV6-5, with 8 bases lining up with TRBD1. Germline trimming cut 6 bases from V and 5 bases from J; bases unmatched to any gene: 3. Germline CDR1 and CDR2: MNHEY and SVGAGI. The CDR3 loop spans 13 amino acids.

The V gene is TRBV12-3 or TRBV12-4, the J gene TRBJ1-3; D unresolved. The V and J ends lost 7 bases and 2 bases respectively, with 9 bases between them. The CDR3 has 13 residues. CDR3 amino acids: CASTLEAGNTIYF. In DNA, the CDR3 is TGTGCCAGCACGTTGGAGGCTGGAAACACCATATATTTT.

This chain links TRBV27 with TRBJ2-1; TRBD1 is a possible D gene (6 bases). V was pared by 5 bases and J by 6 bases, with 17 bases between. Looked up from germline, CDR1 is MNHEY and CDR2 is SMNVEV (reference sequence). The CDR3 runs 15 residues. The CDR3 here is CASSLAGTSLNEQFF. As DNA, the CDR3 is TGTGCCAGCAGTCTAGCTGGGACAAGCCTCAATGAGCAGTTCTTC.

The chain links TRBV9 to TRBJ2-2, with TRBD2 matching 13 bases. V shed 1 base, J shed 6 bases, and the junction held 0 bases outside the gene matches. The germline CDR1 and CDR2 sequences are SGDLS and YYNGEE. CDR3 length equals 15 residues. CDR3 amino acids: CASSVTSGGAGELFF. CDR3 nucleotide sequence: TGTGCCAGCAGCGTAACTAGCGGGGGGGCCGGGGAGCTGTTTTTT.

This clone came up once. The DNA of the CDR3 is TGTGCCAGCAGAATTAGCGGGGGGCCCCTCTACGAGCAGTACTTC. As protein: CASRISGGPLYEQYF. The rearrangement uses TRBV6-6 and TRBJ2-7; 10 bases fit TRBD2. This CDR3 is 15 amino acids long. CDR1 and CDR2 (germline): MNHNY, SVGAGI (reference sequence). The V gene end was trimmed by 6 bases and the J gene end by 3 bases; junction bases not matched to a gene: 8.

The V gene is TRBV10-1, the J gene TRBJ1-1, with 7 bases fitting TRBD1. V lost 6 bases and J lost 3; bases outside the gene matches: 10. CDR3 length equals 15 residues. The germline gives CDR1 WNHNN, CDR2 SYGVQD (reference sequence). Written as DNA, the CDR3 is TGCGCCAGCAGACCGGGACAGCGATCGGACACTGAAGCTTTCTTT. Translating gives CASRPGQRSDTEAFF.

The CDR3 nucleotides read TGTGCCAGCAGCAGGGGACAGAGCTCCTACGAGCAGTACTTC. Translation gives CASSRGQSSYEQYF. The chain uses TRBV5-4 and TRBJ2-7; TRBD1 aligns across 7 bases. The CDR3 extends over 14 amino acids. The junction had 4 bases not matched to a gene; V was cut back by 4 bases and J by 0 bases. CDR1 and CDR2 (germline): SGHNT, YYREEE (reference sequence).

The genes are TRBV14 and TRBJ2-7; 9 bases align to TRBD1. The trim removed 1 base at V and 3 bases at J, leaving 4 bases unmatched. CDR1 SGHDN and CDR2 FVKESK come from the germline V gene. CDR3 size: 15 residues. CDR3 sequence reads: CASSQGRGQGYEQYF. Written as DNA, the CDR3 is TGTGCCAGCAGCCAAGGGCGGGGACAGGGCTACGAGCAGTACTTC.

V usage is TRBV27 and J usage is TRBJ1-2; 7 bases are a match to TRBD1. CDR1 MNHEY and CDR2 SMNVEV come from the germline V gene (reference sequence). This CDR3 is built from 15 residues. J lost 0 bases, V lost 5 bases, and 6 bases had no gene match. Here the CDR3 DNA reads TGTGCCAGCAGTCCCTGGGACAGATCTAACTATGGCTACACCTTC. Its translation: CASSPWDRSNYGYTF.

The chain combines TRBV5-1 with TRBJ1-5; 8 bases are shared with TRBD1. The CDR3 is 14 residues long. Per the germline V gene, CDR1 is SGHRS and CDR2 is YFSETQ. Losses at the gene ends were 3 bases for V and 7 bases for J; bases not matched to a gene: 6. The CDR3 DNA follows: TGCGCCAGCAGCTCGTCAGGGGGCGGGCAGCCCCAGCATTTT. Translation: CASSSSGGGQPQHF.

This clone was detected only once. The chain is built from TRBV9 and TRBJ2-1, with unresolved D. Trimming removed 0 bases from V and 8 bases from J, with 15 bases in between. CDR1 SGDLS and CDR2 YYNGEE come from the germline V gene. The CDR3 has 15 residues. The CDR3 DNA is TGTGCCAGCAGCGTAGATGGAACAGTCCCCCATGAGCAGTTCTTC. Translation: CASSVDGTVPHEQFF.

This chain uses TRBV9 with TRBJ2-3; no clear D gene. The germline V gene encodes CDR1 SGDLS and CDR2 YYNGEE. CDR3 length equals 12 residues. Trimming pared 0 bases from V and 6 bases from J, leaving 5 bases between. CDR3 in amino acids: CASSVDLDTQYF. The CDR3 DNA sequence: TGTGCCAGCAGCGTAGATCTTGATACGCAGTATTTT.

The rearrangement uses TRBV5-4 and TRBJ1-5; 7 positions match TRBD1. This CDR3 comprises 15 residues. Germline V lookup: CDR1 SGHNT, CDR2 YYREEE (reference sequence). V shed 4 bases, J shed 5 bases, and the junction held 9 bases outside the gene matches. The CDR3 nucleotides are TGTGCCAGCAGCCCGGGGACAGCCTTGGATCAGCCCCAGCATTTT. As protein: CASSPGTALDQPQHF.

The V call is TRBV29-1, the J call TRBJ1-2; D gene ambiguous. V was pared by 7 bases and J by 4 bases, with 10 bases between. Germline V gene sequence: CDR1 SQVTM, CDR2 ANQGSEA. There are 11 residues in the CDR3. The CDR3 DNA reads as TGCAGCGCCCGGGATCTCTATGGCTACACCTTC. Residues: CSARDLYGYTF.

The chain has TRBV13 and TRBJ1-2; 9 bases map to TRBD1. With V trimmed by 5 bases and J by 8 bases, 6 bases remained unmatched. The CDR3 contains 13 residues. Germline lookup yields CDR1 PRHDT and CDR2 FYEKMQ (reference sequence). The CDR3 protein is CASSPGTGRGYTF. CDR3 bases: TGTGCCAGCAGCCCCGGGACAGGGCGCGGCTACACCTTC. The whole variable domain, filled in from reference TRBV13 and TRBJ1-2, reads AAGVIQSPRHLIKEKRETATLKCYPIPRHDTVYWYQQGPGQDPQFLISFYEKMQSDKGSIPDRFSAQQFSDYHSELNMSSLELGDSALYFCASSPGTGRGYTFGSGTRLTVV.

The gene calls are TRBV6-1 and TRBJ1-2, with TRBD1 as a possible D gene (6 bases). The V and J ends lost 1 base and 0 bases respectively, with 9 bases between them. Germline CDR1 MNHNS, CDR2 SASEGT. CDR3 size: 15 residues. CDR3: CASSEGTEANYGYTF. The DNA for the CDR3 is TGTGCCAGCAGTGAAGGGACAGAAGCTAACTATGGCTACACCTTC.

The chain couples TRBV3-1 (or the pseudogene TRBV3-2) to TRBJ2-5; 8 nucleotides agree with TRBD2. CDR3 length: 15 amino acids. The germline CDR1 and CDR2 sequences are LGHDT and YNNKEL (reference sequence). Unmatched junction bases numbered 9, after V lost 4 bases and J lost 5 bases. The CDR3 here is CASSRNSGEIETQYF. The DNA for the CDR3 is TGTGCCAGCAGCCGAAATAGCGGGGAGATCGAGACCCAGTACTTC.

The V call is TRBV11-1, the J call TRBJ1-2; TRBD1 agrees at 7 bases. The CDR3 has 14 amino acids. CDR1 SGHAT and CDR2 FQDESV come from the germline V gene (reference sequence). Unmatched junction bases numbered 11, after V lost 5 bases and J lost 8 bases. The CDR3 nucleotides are TGTGCCAGCAGCGCGACAATCCAGGGGGAAGGCTACACCTTC. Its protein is CASSATIQGEGYTF.

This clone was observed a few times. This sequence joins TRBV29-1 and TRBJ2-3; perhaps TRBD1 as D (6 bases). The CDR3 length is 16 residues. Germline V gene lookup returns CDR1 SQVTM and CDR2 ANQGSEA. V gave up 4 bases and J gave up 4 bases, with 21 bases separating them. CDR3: CSVVTPGQRRPDTQYF. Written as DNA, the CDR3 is TGCAGCGTTGTCACCCCCGGACAGCGACGACCAGATACGCAGTATTTT.

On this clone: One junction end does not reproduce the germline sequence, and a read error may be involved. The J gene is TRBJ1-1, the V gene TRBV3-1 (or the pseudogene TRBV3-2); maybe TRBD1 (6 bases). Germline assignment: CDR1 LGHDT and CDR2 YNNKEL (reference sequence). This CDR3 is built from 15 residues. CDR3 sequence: CASRQGGVENTEAFF. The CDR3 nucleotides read TGTGCCAGCAGGCAAGGGGGGGTGGAGAACACTGAAGCTTTCTTT.

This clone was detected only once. In DNA form, the CDR3 reads TGTGCCAGCAGTCCCGGGGTCCAGAAAGCTTTCTTT. Its translation is CASSPGVQKAFF. The chain combines TRBV6-5 with TRBJ1-1, with no clear D. This CDR3 is built from 12 residues. In germline, CDR1 is MNHEY, CDR2 SVGAGI. Between the trimmed V and J ends, which lost 5 bases and 9 bases, there was a span of 13 bases.

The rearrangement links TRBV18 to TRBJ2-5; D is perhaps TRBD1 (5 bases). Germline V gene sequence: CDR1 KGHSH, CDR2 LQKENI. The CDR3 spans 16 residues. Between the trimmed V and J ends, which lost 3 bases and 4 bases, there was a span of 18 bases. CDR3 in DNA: TGTGCCAGCTCACCCCCCCTCGCAGGGTCGGGAGAGACCCAGTACTTC. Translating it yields CASSPPLAGSGETQYF.

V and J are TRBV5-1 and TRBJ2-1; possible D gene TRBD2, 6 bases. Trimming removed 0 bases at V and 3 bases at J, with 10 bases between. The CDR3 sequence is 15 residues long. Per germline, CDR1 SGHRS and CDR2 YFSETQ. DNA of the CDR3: TGCGCCAGCAGCTTGGGCAGGAGGGTCTACAATGAGCAGTTCTTC. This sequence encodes CASSLGRRVYNEQFF.

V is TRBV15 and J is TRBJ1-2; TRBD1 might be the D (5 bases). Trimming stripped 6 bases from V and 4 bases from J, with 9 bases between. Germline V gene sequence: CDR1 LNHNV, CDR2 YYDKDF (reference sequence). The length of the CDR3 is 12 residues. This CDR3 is CATRGEGYGYTF. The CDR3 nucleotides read TGTGCCACCAGAGGGGAGGGCTATGGCTACACCTTC.

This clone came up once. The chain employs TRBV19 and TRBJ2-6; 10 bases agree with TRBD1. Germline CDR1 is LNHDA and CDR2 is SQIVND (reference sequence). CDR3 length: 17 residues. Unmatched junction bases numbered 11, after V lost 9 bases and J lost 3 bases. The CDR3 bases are TGTGCCAGCCTAACCGGGACAGGGGCGAGTGGGGCCAACGTCCTGACTTTC. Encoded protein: CASLTGTGASGANVLTF.

Here the CDR3 DNA reads TGTGCCAGCAGCCCCGGGGGGGGACGCACAGATACGCAGTATTTT. Translated, it gives CASSPGGGRTDTQYF. The chain links TRBV21-1 to TRBJ2-3; TRBD2 reflects the table's D call only, with no check against the DNA. TRBV21-1 is noted as a pseudogene. The CDR3 runs 15 residues.

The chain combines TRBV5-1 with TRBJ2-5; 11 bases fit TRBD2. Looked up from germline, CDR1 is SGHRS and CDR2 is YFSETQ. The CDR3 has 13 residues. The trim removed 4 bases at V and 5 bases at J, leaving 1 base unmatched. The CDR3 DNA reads TGCGCCAGCAGCATAGCGGGGGGGGAGACCCAGTACTTC. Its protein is CASSIAGGETQYF.

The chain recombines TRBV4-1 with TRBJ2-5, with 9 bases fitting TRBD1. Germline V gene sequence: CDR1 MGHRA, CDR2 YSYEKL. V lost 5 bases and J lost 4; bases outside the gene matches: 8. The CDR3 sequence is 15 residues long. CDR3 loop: CASSFPGQGTETQYF. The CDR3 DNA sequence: TGCGCCAGCAGCTTCCCCGGACAGGGGACAGAGACCCAGTACTTC.

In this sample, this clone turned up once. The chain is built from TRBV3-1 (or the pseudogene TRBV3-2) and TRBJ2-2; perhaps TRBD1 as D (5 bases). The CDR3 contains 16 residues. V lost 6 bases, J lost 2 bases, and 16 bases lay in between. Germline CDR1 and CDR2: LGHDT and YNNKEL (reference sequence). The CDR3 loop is CASRAGNLGNTGELFF. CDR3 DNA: TGTGCCAGCAGGGCAGGGAATTTGGGTAACACCGGGGAGCTGTTTTTT.

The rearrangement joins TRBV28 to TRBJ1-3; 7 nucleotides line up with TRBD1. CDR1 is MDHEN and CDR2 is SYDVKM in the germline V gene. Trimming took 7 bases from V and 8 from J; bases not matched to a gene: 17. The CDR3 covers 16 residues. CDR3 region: CASNLRDRGIADTIYF. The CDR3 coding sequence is TGTGCCAGCAACCTCCGGGACAGAGGGATTGCGGACACCATATATTTT.